This entry features one T cell receptor beta chain sequence. Antigen: not known. Healthy bone marrow donors made up the cohort. The PCR used 60 Vbeta and 13 Jbeta primers. In the original analysis: Around 83 million unique TCR beta chains, roughly 12 million shared, were counted in a later analysis. Assay used: immunoSEQ multiplex PCR; TCRdb lists only in-frame clones, some missing. The DNA was the basis for D and trimming; V, J and clone size are from that table. The sample includes 99,000 or so clones, roughly an eighth of them seen just once. The data stem from a study of cytomegalovirus exposure and HLA in healthy donors. Findings of the study overall: One later analysis reportedly identified an Asian-associated ancestry cluster that showed fewer N-insertions than the approximately 700-donor mean.

The sequencing input was PBMCs. This clonotype originated in a man in his forties in good health and CMV-seropositive.

CDR3 DNA sequence: TGTGCCAGCAGTTCCCTAGACTTCATCTCAGGGACCTACGAGCAGTACTTC. This translates into CASSSLDFISGTYEQYF. The chain joins TRBV27 to TRBJ2-7; tentatively, D is TRBD1 (5 bases). Per germline, CDR1 MNHEY and CDR2 SMNVEV (reference sequence). Trimming removed 4 bases from V and 2 bases from J, with 21 bases in between. This CDR3 is built from 17 residues.